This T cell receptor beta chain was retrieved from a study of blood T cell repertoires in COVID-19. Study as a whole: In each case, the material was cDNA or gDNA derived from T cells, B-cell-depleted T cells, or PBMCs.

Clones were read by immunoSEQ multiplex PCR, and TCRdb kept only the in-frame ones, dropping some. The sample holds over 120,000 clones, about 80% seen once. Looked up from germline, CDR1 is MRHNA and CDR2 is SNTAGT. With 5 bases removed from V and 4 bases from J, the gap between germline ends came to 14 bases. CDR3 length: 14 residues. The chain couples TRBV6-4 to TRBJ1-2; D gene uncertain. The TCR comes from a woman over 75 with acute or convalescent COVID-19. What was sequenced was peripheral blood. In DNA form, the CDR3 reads TGTGCCAGCAGTTCATGGGGAGTAGGCTATGGCTACACCTTC. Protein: CASSSWGVGYGYTF.